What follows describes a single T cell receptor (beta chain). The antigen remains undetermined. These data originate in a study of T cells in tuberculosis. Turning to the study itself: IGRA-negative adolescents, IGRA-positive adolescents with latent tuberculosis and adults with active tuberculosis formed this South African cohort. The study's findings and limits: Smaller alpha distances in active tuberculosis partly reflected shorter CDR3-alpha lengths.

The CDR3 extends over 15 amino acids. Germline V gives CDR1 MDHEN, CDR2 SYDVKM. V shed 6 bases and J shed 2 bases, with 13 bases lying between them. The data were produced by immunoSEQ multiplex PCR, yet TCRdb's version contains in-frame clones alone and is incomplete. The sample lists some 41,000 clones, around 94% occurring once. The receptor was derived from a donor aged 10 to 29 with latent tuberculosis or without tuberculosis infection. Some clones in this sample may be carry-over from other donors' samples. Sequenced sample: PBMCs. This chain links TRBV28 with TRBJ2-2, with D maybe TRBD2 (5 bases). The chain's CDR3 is CASRGYRENTGELFF. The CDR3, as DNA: TGTGCCAGCAGGGGGTACCGGGAAAACACCGGGGAGCTGTTTTTT.